The rows below give T cell receptor beta chains drawn from one sample of a study of human T cells and chemical hapten exposure. In TCRdb, the RACE reads were re-called with MiXCR into one record per CDR3 protein. The sample lists 50,000 to 65,000 distinct CDR3 sequences; around 11% were seen once. The sample here was whole blood, taken in connection with sensitization to the hapten diphenylcyclopropenone (DPC). Receptor source: a woman between 40 and 55 years old with alopecia areata. Some clones in this sample may be carry-over from other donors' samples. Each CDR3 is given with its conserved first and last residue.

>TRBV6-5
CASRLKAVGSYEQYF
>TRBV30
CAWSAWTGGNGYTF
>TRBV30
CAWSAGGDYGYTF
>TRBV7-9
CASSSAGGVPEQFF
>TRBV28
CASSLSASGGARKNEQYF
>TRBV13
CASSLGLRGGHEQYF
>TRBV7-2
CASSPRIRLDRVPEAFF
>TRBV19
CASRHPWGASNQPQHF
>TRBV28
CASSTGQGKDYGYTF
>TRBV14
CASSQDGGYRGLSPLHF
>TRBV14
CASSQELRRGKQYF
>TRBV5-5
CASFHRGYSYEQYF
>TRBV4-3
CASSHGTGGTTYGYTF
>TRBV29-1
CSVDRGQGSETQYF
>TRBV7-2
CASSLGTSRGEAFF
>TRBV19
CASFRGGTEAFF
>TRBV30
CAWSRGQAYEQYF
>TRBV29-1
CSVGNDYEQYF
>TRBV2
CASTVKDTQYF
>TRBV6-6
CASSWGSGRAWQETQYF
>TRBV11-2
CASSSGPSSYNEQFF
>TRBV6-6
CASSPGQVYGYTF
>TRBV7-9
CASSFSGTSFNEQFF
>TRBV20-1
CSARDWQGSAFF
>TRBV20-1
CSASPGTGGRQPQHF
>TRBV3-1
CASSQDRAGYTF
>TRBV29-1
CSVAGTGNGENTEAFF
>TRBV20-1
CSARQQGAYGYTF
>TRBV9
CASSVQQSYNEQFF
>TRBV18
CASSPPRRQGNTEAFF
>TRBV18
CASSLGTLTEAFF
>TRBV6-2/TRBV6-3
CASSAGAAFGETQYF
>TRBV9
CASSVASQSYEQYF
>TRBV29-1
CSVQVGGDTQYF
>TRBV4-3
CASSQAGQGGGGYTF
>TRBV7-6
CASSRETANTEAFF
>TRBV6-2/TRBV6-3
CASGQAGQHMNTEAFF
>TRBV28
CASSSQAEKLFF
>TRBV7-2
CASSFDGTGLVGYTF
>TRBV7-9
CASRDDNEQFF
>TRBV6-5
CASRRTVLDPRGTGELFF
>TRBV7-9
CASSGRWRGPYNEQFF
>TRBV7-9
CASTSRSGFSYEQYF
>TRBV5-4
CAPQFWEKLFF
>TRBV3-1
CASSQDRAGNTEAFF
>TRBV28
CASSFQGRGNTEAFF
>TRBV11-2
CASSLGLAGVYTQYF
>TRBV6-2/TRBV6-3
CASRVARRTGPYEQYF
>TRBV28
CASSLGGDRSQFF
>TRBV28
CASSPGRGSYNEQFF
>TRBV29-1
CSVEIGQGRYNEQFF
>TRBV6-2/TRBV6-3
CASSLQGRHTGELFF
>TRBV20-1
CSARPLLPGLEGNTDTQYF